Listed below are T cell receptor beta chains from one sample, sequenced in a study of blood T cell repertoires in COVID-19. Method: immunoSEQ multiplex PCR; TCRdb's copy keeps in-frame clones and lacks some. The sample has around 190,000 clones; roughly 84% are singletons. The specimen sequenced was PBMCs or T cells enriched from blood (not recorded which). The origin of the receptors is a woman under 40 who had been exposed to COVID-19. Each CDR3 is given with its conserved first and last residue. The order of the fields is CDR3 protein, V gene.

CDR3aa: CASSEIQGGKWNTEAFF
v_gene: TRBV10-2

CDR3aa: CASSTGEGNSPLHF
v_gene: TRBV9

CDR3aa: CSVQSGQVRTDTQYF
v_gene: TRBV29-1

CDR3aa: CASSYGQGAWYEQFF
v_gene: TRBV6-5

CDR3aa: CASSVGRGGQETQYF
v_gene: TRBV9

CDR3aa: CASSSDGTALGYTF
v_gene: TRBV3-1/TRBV3-2

CDR3aa: CASSQAAGAYEQYF
v_gene: TRBV3-1/TRBV3-2

CDR3aa: CASSRQPQDEKLFF
v_gene: TRBV19

CDR3aa: CAWSVGAEAFF
v_gene: TRBV30

CDR3aa: CASSENGARSTEAFF
v_gene: TRBV2

CDR3aa: CATRDRGTEKLFF
v_gene: TRBV15

CDR3aa: CASSLETVSYNEQFF
v_gene: TRBV27

CDR3aa: CATRPLAGPPGEQYF
v_gene: TRBV7-9

CDR3aa: CASSIDWTRQGTEAFF
v_gene: TRBV19

CDR3aa: CASSTILQGRDGYTF
v_gene: TRBV19

CDR3aa: CASSFGQYGYTF
v_gene: TRBV11-2

CDR3aa: CASSPDRGANYGYTF
v_gene: TRBV14

CDR3aa: CASSLEGWQFF
v_gene: TRBV5-1

CDR3aa: CASSQGNPGTPYEQYF
v_gene: TRBV3-1/TRBV3-2

CDR3aa: CATHTLGGAVEQYF
v_gene: TRBV27

CDR3aa: CSASGDEQYF
v_gene: TRBV20-1

CDR3aa: CASSPPPDRADEQFF
v_gene: TRBV27

CDR3aa: CASSLPGRGTDTQYF
v_gene: TRBV5-6

CDR3aa: CASSLGGTGRSISGYTF
v_gene: TRBV5-6

CDR3aa: CASSYSPAGYEQYF
v_gene: TRBV6-5

CDR3aa: CASSHGTTWSGNTIYF
v_gene: TRBV4-1

CDR3aa: CASSLDPGTDTQYF
v_gene: TRBV5-1

CDR3aa: CASSLWGTGVYEQYF
v_gene: TRBV5-4

CDR3aa: CASSFVSVDTEAFF
v_gene: TRBV7-8

CDR3aa: CASSQEPSIYNEQFF
v_gene: TRBV4-1

CDR3aa: CASSAYRVNMNTEAFF
v_gene: TRBV9

CDR3aa: CASSQSGGPNQPQHF
v_gene: TRBV4-1

CDR3aa: CASSYSRGPNTGELFF
v_gene: TRBV6-2/TRBV6-3

CDR3aa: CASSFESSNQPQHF
v_gene: TRBV7-9

CDR3aa: CASRTGQGRYGYTF
v_gene: TRBV2

CDR3aa: CASSNIDAGNTIYF
v_gene: TRBV5-6

CDR3aa: CASSYRTGGSNQPQHF
v_gene: TRBV6-5

CDR3aa: CASSPLGTGGLNTEAFF
v_gene: TRBV3-1/TRBV3-2

CDR3aa: CASSVRGHSPLHF
v_gene: TRBV7-2

CDR3aa: CASSLEGVNEKLFF
v_gene: TRBV5-1